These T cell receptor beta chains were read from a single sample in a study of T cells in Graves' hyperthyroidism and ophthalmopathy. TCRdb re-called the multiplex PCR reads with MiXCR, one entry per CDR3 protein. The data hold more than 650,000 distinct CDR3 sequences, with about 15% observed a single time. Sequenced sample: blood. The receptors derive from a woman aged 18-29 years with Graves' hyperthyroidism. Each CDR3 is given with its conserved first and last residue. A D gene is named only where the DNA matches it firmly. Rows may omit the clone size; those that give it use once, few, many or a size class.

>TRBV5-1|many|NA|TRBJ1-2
CASSPERPGYYGYTF
TGCGCCAGCAGCCCGGAACGACCTGGGTACTATGGCTACACCTTC
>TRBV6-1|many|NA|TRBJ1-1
CASREYTGNTEAFF
TGTGCCAGCAGGGAATATACAGGGAACACTGAAGCTTTCTTT
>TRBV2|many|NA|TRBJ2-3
CASSDGFTDTQYF
TGTGCCAGCAGCGACGGCTTCACAGATACGCAGTATTTT
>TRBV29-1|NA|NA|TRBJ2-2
CSVDGQGPNTGELFF
TGCAGCGTTGATGGGCAGGGGCCCAACACCGGGGAGCTGTTTTTT
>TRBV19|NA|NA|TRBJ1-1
CASSIGQPNTEAFF
TGTGCCAGTAGTATCGGGCAGCCGAACACTGAAGCTTTCTTT
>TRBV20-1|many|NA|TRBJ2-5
CSAPPAGPQGDQYF
TGCAGTGCACCCCCCGCTGGCCCCCAAGGGGACCAGTACTTC
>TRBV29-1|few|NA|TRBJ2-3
CSVRGLGTDTQYF
TGCAGCGTTCGCGGGTTGGGCACAGATACGCAGTATTTT
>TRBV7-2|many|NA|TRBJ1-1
CASTVRQGRNTEAFF
TGTGCCAGCACCGTCCGGCAGGGAAGGAACACTGAAGCTTTCTTT
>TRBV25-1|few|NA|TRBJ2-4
CASSDSGSTNIQYF
TGTGCCAGCAGTGATAGCGGCTCTACAAACATTCAGTACTTC
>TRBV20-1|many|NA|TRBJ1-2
CSARVAGDYGYTF
TGCAGTGCTAGAGTTGCTGGGGACTATGGCTACACCTTC
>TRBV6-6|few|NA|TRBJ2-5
CASSYSLQETQYF
TGTGCCAGCAGTTACTCTCTTCAAGAGACCCAGTACTTC
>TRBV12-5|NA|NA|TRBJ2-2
CASGLFGTGELFF
TGTGCTAGTGGTTTATTTGGAACCGGGGAGCTGTTTTTT
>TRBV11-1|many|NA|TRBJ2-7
CASSLSGVSSYEQYF
TGTGCCAGCAGCTTATCAGGGGTCAGCTCCTACGAGCAGTACTTC
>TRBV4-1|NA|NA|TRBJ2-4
CASQSTGAKNIQYF
TGCGCCAGCCAAAGTACCGGGGCCAAAAACATTCAGTACTTC
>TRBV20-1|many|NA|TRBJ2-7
CSARWAYEQYF
TGCAGTGCTAGATGGGCCTACGAGCAGTACTTC
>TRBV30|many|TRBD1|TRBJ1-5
CAWTRGGGASNQPQHF
TGTGCCTGGACCCGAGGAGGGGGCGCGAGCAATCAGCCCCAGCATTTT
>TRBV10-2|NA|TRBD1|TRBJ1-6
CASSGGTGVASPLHF
TGCGCCAGCAGCGGAGGGACAGGGGTGGCATCACCCCTCCACTTT
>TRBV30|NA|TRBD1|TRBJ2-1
CAWSVGTGGDEQFF
TGTGCCTGGAGTGTCGGGACAGGGGGCGATGAGCAGTTCTTC
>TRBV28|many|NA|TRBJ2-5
CASSLLDWGQGNQETQYF
TGTGCCAGCAGTTTATTGGATTGGGGCCAGGGCAACCAAGAGACCCAGTACTTC
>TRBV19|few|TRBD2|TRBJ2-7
CASSIPRGSGYEQYF
TGTGCCAGTAGTATACCTCGCGGGAGTGGCTACGAGCAGTACTTC
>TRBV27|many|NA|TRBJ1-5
CASSLSRGVGQPQHF
TGTGCCAGCAGTTTATCAAGGGGGGTAGGTCAGCCCCAGCATTTT
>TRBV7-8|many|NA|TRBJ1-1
CASSRGRSSEAFF
TGTGCCAGCAGCCGCGGAAGGTCCTCTGAAGCTTTCTTT
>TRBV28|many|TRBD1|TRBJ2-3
CASRKGGGTDTQYF
TGTGCCAGCAGAAAAGGGGGCGGCACAGATACGCAGTATTTT
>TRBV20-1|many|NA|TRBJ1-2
CSAQRQLNYGYTF
TGCAGTGCTCAGAGACAGCTAAACTATGGCTACACCTTC
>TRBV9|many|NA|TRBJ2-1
CASSQPRGTQLIYEQFF
TGTGCCAGCAGCCAACCCCGAGGGACTCAGCTCATCTATGAGCAGTTCTTC
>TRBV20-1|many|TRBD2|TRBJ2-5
CSAAPIASLAAYF
TGCAGTGCCGCCCCCATAGCATCACTAGCGGCGTACTTC
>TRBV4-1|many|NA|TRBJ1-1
CASSQAGRGNTEAFF
TGCGCCAGCAGCCAAGCGGGCAGGGGGAACACTGAAGCTTTCTTT
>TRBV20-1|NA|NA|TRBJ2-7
CSAWDLSGRYEQYF
TGCAGTGCTTGGGACCTCAGCGGCAGATACGAGCAGTACTTC
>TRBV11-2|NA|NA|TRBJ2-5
CASSFTWGRWETQYF
TGTGCCAGCAGCTTTACTTGGGGGAGGTGGGAGACCCAGTACTTC
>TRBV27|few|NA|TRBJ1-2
CASKTGYSYGYTF
TGTGCCAGCAAAACAGGGTATTCCTATGGCTACACCTTC
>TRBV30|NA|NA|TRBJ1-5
CAWSKDNSNQPQHF
TGTGCCTGGAGTAAGGATAATAGCAATCAGCCCCAGCATTTT
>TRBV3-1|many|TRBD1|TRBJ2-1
CASSQDPGGAYNEQFF
TGTGCCAGCAGCCAAGATCCAGGGGGCGCCTACAATGAGCAGTTCTTC
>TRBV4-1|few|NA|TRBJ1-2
CASSPPGRSNYGYTF
TGCGCCAGCAGCCCTCCAGGGAGGAGTAACTATGGCTACACCTTC
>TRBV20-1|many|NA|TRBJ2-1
CSAREFAGRSYNEQFF
TGCAGTGCTAGAGAGTTTGCTGGTAGGTCCTACAATGAGCAGTTCTTC
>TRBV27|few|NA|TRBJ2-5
CASSRLPLETQYF
TGTGCCAGCAGTCGCCTCCCCCTAGAGACCCAGTACTTC
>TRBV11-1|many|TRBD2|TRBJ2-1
CASSLGQREGLGDEQFF
TGTGCCAGCAGCTTAGGACAGCGGGAGGGTTTGGGGGATGAGCAGTTCTTC
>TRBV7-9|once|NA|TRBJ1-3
CASSSLRGGGRYSGNTIYF
TGTGCCAGCAGCTCCTTGCGTGGTGGAGGTCGGTACTCTGGAAACACCATATATTTT
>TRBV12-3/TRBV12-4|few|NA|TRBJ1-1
CASRRTRGIEAFF
TGTGCCAGCAGGCGGACAAGGGGTATTGAAGCTTTCTTT
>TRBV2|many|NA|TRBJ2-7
CASKDPPPNEQYF
TGTGCCAGCAAGGATCCCCCCCCCAACGAGCAGTACTTC
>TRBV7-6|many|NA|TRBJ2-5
CASSLVPIGAIQETQYF
TGTGCCAGCAGCTTAGTTCCTATCGGGGCAATCCAAGAGACCCAGTACTTC
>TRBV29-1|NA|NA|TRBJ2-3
CSVSGAEGVDTQYF
TGCAGCGTGAGTGGGGCGGAAGGGGTAGATACGCAGTATTTT
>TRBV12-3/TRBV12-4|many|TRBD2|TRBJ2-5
CASSLSQGGRAIGETQYF
TGTGCCAGCAGTTTGTCGCAGGGCGGGAGGGCCATCGGAGAGACCCAGTACTTC
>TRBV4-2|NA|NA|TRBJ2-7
CASSQGSEYEQYF
TGTGCCAGCAGCCAAGGCTCGGAATACGAGCAGTACTTC
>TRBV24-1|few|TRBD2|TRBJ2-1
CATSDIGGRDNEQFF
TGTGCCACCAGTGATATAGGCGGGAGGGACAATGAGCAGTTCTTC
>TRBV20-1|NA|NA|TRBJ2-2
CSARISVGAGELFF
TGCAGTGCTAGAATATCGGTTGGGGCCGGGGAGCTGTTTTTT
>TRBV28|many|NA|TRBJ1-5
CATNRVNQPQHF
TGTGCCACCAACAGGGTCAATCAGCCCCAGCATTTT
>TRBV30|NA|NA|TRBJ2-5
CAWSATGWRETQYF
TGTGCCTGGAGTGCCACAGGGTGGCGAGAGACCCAGTACTTC
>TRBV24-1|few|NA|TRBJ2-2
CATSDPGTVGELFF
TGTGCCACCAGTGACCCCGGGACTGTGGGGGAGCTGTTTTTT
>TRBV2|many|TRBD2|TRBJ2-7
CASSDETGGLAATYEQYF
TGTGCCAGCAGTGATGAGACAGGGGGACTAGCGGCCACCTACGAGCAGTACTTC
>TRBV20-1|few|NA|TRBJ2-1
CSARRRLYNEQFF
TGCAGTGCTAGAAGACGTTTATACAATGAGCAGTTCTTC
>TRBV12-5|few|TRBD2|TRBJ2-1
CASGSGGDYDEQFF
TGTGCTAGTGGTTCGGGGGGGGATTACGATGAGCAGTTCTTC
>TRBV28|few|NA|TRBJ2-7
CASSPQRGGEQYF
TGTGCCAGCAGTCCGCAAAGGGGGGGGGAGCAGTACTTC
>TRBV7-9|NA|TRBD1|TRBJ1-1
CASSLGQGWHTEAFF
TGTGCCAGCAGCTTAGGACAGGGGTGGCACACTGAAGCTTTCTTT
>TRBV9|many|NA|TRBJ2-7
CASRREDNSYEQYF
TGTGCCAGCAGGAGGGAAGATAATTCCTACGAGCAGTACTTC
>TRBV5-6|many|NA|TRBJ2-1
CASSLREQGGYNEQFF
TGTGCCAGCAGCTTGAGAGAACAGGGCGGTTACAATGAGCAGTTCTTC